This T cell receptor beta chain was observed in a study of T cell responses to AZD1222 COVID-19 vaccine. Study results and caveats: Only a handful of individuals given AZD1222 were seropositive at baseline. Vaccine-associated CD4 TCRs ranged over spike, dominating at 160-218 and 743-854. White British donors predominated, females outnumbered males, and clonal diversity was possibly underestimated.

The method was immunoSEQ multiplex PCR; TCRdb's version includes in-frame clones alone and lacks a portion of them. The profile covers around 140,000 clones, with approximately 92% appearing a single time and around 3.3% taken by the ten largest. Concerning this clone: Its antigen is still unknown.

The CDR3 loop spans 14 amino acids. V lost 5 bases and J 4 bases, leaving 14 bases between the germline ends. Germline V CDR1 and CDR2: SGHAT, FQNNGV. The TCR originated in an adult who received the AZD1222 COVID-19 vaccine. The chain combines TRBV11-2 with TRBJ1-1; D is perhaps TRBD1 (6 bases). The input for sequencing was peripheral blood, taken 28 days after the second AZD1222 dose. The CDR3 DNA follows: TGTGCCAGCAGCCCTGTGGGGGGGGCCACTGAAGCTTTCTTT. It specifies CASSPVGGATEAFF.